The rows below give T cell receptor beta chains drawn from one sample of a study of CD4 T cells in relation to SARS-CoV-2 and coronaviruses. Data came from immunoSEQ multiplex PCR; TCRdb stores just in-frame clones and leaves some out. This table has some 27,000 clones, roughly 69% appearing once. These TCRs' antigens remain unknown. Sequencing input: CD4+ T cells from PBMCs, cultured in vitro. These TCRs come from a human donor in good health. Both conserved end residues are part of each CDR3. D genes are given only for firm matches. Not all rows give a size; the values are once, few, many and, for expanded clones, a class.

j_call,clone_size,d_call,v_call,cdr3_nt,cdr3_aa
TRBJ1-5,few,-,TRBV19,TGTGCCAGTAGTATAGAGGGCAATCAGCCCCAGCATTTT,CASSIEGNQPQHF
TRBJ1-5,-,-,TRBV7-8,TGTGCCAGCAGCGAACAGGGTAGCAATCAGCCCCAGCATTTT,CASSEQGSNQPQHF
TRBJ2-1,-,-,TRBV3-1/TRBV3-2,TGTGCCAGCAGCCAACTCGGATACAATGAGCAGTTCTTC,CASSQLGYNEQFF
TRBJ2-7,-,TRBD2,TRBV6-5,TGTGCCAGCACCCTAGCGGGAGTGAACGAGCAGTACTTC,CASTLAGVNEQYF
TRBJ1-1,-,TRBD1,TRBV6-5,TGTGCCAGCAGTTCCGGACAGGGTACTGAAGCTTTCTTT,CASSSGQGTEAFF
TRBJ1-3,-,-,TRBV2,TGTGCCAGCAAGGGGGAAGTCTCTGGAAACACCATATATTTT,CASKGEVSGNTIYF
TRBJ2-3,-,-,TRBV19,TGTGCCAGTAGTAACAGGGGAGGGACAGATACGCAGTATTTT,CASSNRGGTDTQYF
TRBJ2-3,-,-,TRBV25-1,TGTGCCAGCAGCCGACTCGGCACAGATACGCAGTATTTT,CASSRLGTDTQYF
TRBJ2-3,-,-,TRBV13,TGTGCCAGCAGCTTAATGAGGGGGGGATTCACAGATACGCAGTATTTT,CASSLMRGGFTDTQYF
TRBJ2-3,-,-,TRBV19,TGTGCCAGTAGTATTTCGGGCAAGTTGACAGATACGCAGTATTTT,CASSISGKLTDTQYF
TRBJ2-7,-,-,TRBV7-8,TGTGCCAGCAGCACCATGCGGTTTGGGTCCTACGAGCAGTACTTC,CASSTMRFGSYEQYF
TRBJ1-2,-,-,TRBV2,TGTGCCATCCTGGCGGGGGGTAGCTTTTCAACCTCCTACTATGGCTACACCTTC,CAILAGGSFSTSYYGYTF
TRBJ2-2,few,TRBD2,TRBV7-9,TGTGCCAGCAGCTTAATCGGGAGGGTTAACACCGGGGAGCTGTTTTTT,CASSLIGRVNTGELFF
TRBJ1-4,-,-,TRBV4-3,TGCGCCAGCAGCCAAGATGTCGGGGGTCAGGATGAAAAACTGTTTTTT,CASSQDVGGQDEKLFF
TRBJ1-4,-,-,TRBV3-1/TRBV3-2,TGTGCCAGCAGCCGATCCCTGACTTCTAATGAAAAACTGTTTTTT,CASSRSLTSNEKLFF
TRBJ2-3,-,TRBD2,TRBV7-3,TGTGCCAGCAGCCAGGGACTAGCGGGGGCCACAGATACGCAGTATTTT,CASSQGLAGATDTQYF
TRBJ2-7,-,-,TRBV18,TGTGCCAGCTCACCACCGTCGGCACACTTGGGGAAGTACTTC,CASSPPSAHLGKYF
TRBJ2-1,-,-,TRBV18,TGTGCCAGCTCACAGGGGGGCTCCTACAATGAGCAGTTCTTC,CASSQGGSYNEQFF
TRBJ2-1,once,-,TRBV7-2,TGTGCCAGCAGCTTAGATCAGGGCTTCTACAATGAGCAGTTCTTC,CASSLDQGFYNEQFF
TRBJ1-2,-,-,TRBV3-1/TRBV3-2,TGTGCCAGCAGCCCGGAGACAGAGACCTATGGCTACACCTTC,CASSPETETYGYTF
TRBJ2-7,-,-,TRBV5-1,TGCGCCAGCAGCTTCGGGACCGAGTCCTACGAGCAGTACTTC,CASSFGTESYEQYF
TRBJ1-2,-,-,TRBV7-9,TGTGCCAGCAGCCCTCGGGGGGACCCTAGCTATGGCTACACCTTC,CASSPRGDPSYGYTF
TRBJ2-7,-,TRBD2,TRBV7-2,TGTGCCAGCAGCGCTAGTAGCGGGGGCCAGTACTTC,CASSASSGGQYF
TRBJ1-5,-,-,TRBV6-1,TGTGCCAGCAGTGAAGACTATAGCAATCAGCCCCAGCATTTT,CASSEDYSNQPQHF
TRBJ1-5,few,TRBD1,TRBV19,TGTGCCAGTAGTATGGCTGGAAGTTGGAGGACAGGGGTCGATCAGCCCCAGCATTTT,CASSMAGSWRTGVDQPQHF
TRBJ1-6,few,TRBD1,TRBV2,TGTGCCAGCAGGGGACAGGGGACGGTGTACTCACCCCTCCACTTT,CASRGQGTVYSPLHF
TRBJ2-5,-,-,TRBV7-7,TGTGCTAGCAGCCGACGGGACCGCGGGGAGACCCAGTACTTC,CASSRRDRGETQYF
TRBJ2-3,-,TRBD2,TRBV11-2,TGTGCCAGCAGTCCAGCGGGGACAGATACGCAGTATTTT,CASSPAGTDTQYF
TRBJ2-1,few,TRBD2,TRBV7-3,TGTGCCAGCAGCTTAGGGGGGGGCTCCTACAATGAGCAGTTCTTC,CASSLGGGSYNEQFF
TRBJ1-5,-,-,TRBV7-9,TGTGCCAGCAGCTTAGTTGTCGGACTAAGCAATCAGCCCCAGCATTTT,CASSLVVGLSNQPQHF
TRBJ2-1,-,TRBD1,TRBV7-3,TGTGCCAGCAGCTTATGGGGACAGGGGAACTACAATGAGCAGTTCTTC,CASSLWGQGNYNEQFF
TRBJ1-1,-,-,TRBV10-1,TGCGCCAGCAGTGAGTCGGGGCAGGGAATGGCTTTCTTT,CASSESGQGMAFF
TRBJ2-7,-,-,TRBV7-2,TGTGCCAGCAGCGTTGGACAGTCGAGCTCCTACGAGCAGTACTTC,CASSVGQSSSYEQYF
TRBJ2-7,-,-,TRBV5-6,TGTGCCAGCAGCCGGATGGCGACGGACGAGCAGTACTTC,CASSRMATDEQYF
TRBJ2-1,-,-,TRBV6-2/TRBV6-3,TGTGCCAGCAGTTACCCAAGCAATGAGCAGTTCTTC,CASSYPSNEQFF
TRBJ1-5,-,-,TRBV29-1,TGCAGCGTCCAGGGATATGATAGCAATCAGCCCCAGCATTTT,CSVQGYDSNQPQHF
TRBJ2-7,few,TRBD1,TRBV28,TGTGCCAGCAGACCTCCAGGGGGATCCTACGAGCAGTACTTC,CASRPPGGSYEQYF
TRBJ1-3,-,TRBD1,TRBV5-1,TGCGCCAGCAGCTTGGGGACAGGGTATCGTGACACCATATATTTT,CASSLGTGYRDTIYF
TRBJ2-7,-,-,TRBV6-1,TGTGCCAGCAGTGAAGCTACAGGAGGGGCCTACGAGCAGTACTTC,CASSEATGGAYEQYF
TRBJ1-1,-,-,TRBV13,TGTGCCAGCAGCCTACGGGTGGGGCCCAGGGCGAACACTGAAGCTTTCTTT,CASSLRVGPRANTEAFF
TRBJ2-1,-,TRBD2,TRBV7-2,TGTGCCAGCAGCCCGGGACTAGCGGCCAATGAGCAGTTCTTC,CASSPGLAANEQFF
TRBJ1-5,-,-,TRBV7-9,TGTGCCAGCAGCTTACATATGGGGGGGAACCTACTTAGCAATCAGCCCCAGCATTTT,CASSLHMGGNLLSNQPQHF
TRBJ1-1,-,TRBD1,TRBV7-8,TGTGCCAGCAGCTCCCAGGGGGCCGGGACTGAAGCTTTCTTT,CASSSQGAGTEAFF
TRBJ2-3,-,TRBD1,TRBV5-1,TGCGCCAGCAGCGACACAGGGGGAGCAGATACGCAGTATTTT,CASSDTGGADTQYF
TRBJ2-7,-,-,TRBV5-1,TGCGCCAGCAGCTTGAGCCTAGCCTACGAGCAGTACTTC,CASSLSLAYEQYF
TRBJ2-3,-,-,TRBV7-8,TGTGCCAGCAGCTTATTCCCCACAGATACGCAGTATTTT,CASSLFPTDTQYF
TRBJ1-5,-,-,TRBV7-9,TGTGCCAGCAGCTTAGGGGAAAATCAGCCCCAGCATTTT,CASSLGENQPQHF
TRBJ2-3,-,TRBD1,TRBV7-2,TGTGCCAGCAGCAAGGACAGGGGGACAGATACGCAGTATTTT,CASSKDRGTDTQYF
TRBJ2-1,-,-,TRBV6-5,TGTGCCAGCAGTTACCGAAATGAGCAGTTCTTC,CASSYRNEQFF
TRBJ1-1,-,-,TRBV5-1,TGCGCCAGCGGACGAACAGGGTCCGGAGCTGAAGCTTTCTTT,CASGRTGSGAEAFF
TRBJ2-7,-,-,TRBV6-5,TGTGCCAGCAGTTACGGTAGGGGTTCCTACGAGCAGTACTTC,CASSYGRGSYEQYF
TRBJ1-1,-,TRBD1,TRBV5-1,TGCGCCAGCAGCTTGAGTATGGGACAGGGTCAGGGTGAAGCTTTCTTT,CASSLSMGQGQGEAFF
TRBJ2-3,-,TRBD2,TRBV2,TGTGCCAGCAGTGGTTCTAGCGGGGGGGCCGGTTGGGGAGATACGCAGTATTTT,CASSGSSGGAGWGDTQYF
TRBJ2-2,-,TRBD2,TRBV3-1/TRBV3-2,TGTGCCAGCAGCCAGGGGAGCGGGAGTAACACCGGGGAGCTGTTTTTT,CASSQGSGSNTGELFF
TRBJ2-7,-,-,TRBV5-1,TGCGCCAGCAGCCCCGGGGCCTACGAGCAGTACTTC,CASSPGAYEQYF
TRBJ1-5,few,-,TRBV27,TGTGCCAGCAGTTTATGGGACAGCAATCAGCCCCAGCATTTT,CASSLWDSNQPQHF
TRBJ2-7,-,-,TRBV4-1,TGCGCCAGCAGCCAAGCTTCAGGGGGAGGGGTCAAGTGGGAGCAGTACTTC,CASSQASGGGVKWEQYF